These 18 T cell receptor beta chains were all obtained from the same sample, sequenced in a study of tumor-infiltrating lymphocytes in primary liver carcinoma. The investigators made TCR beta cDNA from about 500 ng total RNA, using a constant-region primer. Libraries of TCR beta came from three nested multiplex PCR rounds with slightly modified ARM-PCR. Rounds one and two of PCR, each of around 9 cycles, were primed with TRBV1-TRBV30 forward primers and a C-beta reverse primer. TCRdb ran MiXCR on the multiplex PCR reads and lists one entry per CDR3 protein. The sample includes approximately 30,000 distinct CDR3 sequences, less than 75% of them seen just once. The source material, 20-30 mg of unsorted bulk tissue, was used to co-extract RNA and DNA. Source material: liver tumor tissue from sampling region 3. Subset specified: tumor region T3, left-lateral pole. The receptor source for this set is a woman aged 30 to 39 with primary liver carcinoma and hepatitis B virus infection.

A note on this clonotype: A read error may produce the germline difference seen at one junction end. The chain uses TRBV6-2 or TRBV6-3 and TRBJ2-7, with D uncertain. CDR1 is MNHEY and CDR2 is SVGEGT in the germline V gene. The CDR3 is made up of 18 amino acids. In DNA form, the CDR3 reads TGTGCCAGCAGTTACTCGAGGACGTTCCACTCGAATAACTACAAGCAGTACTTC. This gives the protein CASSYSRTFHSNNYKQYF.

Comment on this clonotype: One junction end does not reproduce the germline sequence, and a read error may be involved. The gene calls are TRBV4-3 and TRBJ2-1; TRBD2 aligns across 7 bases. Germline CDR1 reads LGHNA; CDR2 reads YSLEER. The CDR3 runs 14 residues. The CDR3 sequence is CASGHTELVNEQFF. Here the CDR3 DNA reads TGTGCTAGCGGCCACACAGAGTTGGTCAATGAGCAGTTCTTC.

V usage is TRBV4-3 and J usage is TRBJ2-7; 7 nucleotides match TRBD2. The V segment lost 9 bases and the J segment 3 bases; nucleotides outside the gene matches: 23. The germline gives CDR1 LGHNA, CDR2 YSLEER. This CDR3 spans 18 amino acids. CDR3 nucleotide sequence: TGCGCCAGTAACCAAGCTGTGACGGGGGGTCACATTGGCTACGAGCAGTACTTC. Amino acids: CASNQAVTGGHIGYEQYF.

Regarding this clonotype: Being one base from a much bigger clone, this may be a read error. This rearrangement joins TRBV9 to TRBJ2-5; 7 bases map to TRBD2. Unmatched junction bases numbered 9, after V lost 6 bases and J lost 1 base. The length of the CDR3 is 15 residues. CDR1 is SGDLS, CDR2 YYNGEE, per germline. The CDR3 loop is CASIVLAETQETQYF. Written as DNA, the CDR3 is TGTGCCAGCATCGTCCTAGCGGAGACCCAAGAGACCCAGTACTTC.

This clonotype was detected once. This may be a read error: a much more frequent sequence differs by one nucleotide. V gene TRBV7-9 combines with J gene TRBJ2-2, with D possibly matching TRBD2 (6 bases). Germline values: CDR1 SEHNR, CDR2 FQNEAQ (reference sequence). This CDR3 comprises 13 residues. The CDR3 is CARSSRDAGGLFF. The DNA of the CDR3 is TGTGCCAGAAGCTCCAGGGACGCCGGGGGGCTGTTTTTT.

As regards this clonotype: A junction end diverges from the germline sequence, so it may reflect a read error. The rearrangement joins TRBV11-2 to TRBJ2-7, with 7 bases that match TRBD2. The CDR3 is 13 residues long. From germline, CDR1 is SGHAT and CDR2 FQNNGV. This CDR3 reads CTSSLDRGGVKNF. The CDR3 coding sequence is TGTACCAGCAGTTTAGATCGTGGGGGGGTTAAGAACTTC.

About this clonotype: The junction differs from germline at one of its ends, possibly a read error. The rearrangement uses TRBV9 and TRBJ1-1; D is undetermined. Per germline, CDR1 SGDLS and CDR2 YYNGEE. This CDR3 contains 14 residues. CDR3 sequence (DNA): TGTGCAAGCAGCGTAGCCCACTCGGGCACTGAAGCTCTCTTT. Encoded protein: CASSVAHSGTEALF.

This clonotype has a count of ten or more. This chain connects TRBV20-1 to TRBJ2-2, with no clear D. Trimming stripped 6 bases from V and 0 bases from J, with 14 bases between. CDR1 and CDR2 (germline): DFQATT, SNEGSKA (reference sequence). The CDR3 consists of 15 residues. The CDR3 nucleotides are TGCAGTGCCCGTCGGGTCTATTCGAACACCGGGGAGCTGTTTTTT. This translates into CSARRVYSNTGELFF.

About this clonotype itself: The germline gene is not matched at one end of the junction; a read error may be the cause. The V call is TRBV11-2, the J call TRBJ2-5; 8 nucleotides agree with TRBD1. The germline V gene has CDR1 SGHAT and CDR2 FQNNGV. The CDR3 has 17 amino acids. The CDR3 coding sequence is TGCGCCTGCAGCCCCCCTGGACAGGGTGTTGGGAAAGAGACCCAGTACTTC. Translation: CACSPPGQGVGKETQYF.

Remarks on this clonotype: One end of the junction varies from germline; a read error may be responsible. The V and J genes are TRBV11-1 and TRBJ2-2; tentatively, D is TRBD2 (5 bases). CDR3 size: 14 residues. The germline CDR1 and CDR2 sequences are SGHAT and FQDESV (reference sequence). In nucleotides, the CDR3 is TGTGACATCAGACCGAGCCTTGACACCGGGGAGCTGTTTTTC. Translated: CDIRPSLDTGELFF.

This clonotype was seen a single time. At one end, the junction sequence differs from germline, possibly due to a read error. The CDR3 reads CASSVETRDTGELLF. CDR3 DNA sequence: TGTGCCAGCAGCGTAGAGACAAGGGACACCGGGGAGCTTTTATTT. The chain links TRBV11-2 to TRBJ2-2; D perhaps matches TRBD1 (6 bases). The CDR3 runs 15 residues. CDR1 is SGHAT and CDR2 is FQNNGV in the germline V gene.

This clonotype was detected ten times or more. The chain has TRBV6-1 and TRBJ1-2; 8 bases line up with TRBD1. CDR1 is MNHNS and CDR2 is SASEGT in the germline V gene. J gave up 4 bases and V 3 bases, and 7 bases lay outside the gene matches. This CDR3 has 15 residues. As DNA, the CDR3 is TGTGCCAGCAGTGAGCCGACAGGGGCGGTCTATGGCTACACCTTC. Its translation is CASSEPTGAVYGYTF.

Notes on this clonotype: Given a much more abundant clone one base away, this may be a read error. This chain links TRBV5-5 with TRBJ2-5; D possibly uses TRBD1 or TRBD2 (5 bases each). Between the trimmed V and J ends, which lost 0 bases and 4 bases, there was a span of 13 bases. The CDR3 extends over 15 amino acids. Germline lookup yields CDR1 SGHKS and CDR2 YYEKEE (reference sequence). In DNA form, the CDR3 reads TGTGCCAGCAGCTTGGGGGCTACGGGGCTAGAGACCCAGTACTTC. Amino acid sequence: CASSLGATGLETQYF.

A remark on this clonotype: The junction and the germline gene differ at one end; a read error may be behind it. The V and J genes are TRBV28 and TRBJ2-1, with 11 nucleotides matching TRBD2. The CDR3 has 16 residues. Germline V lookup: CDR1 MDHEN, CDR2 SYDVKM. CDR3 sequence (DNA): TGTGCCAGCAGTTTATCAACTAGCGGGAGAAGACATGAGCAATTCTTC. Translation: CASSLSTSGRRHEQFF. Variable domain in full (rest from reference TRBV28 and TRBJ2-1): DVKVTQSSRYLVKRTGEKVFLECVQDMDHENMFWYRQDPGLGLRLIYFSYDVKMKEKGDIPEGYSVSREKKERFSLILESASTNQTSMYLCASSLSTSGRRHEQFFGPGTRLTVL.

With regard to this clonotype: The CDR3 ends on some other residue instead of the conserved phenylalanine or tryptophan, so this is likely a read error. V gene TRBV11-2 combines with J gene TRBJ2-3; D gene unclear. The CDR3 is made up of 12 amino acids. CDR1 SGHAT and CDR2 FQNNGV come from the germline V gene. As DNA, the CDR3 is TGTACCAGCAGCCCCTGGGCGAATACGCAGTATCTT. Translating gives CTSSPWANTQYL.

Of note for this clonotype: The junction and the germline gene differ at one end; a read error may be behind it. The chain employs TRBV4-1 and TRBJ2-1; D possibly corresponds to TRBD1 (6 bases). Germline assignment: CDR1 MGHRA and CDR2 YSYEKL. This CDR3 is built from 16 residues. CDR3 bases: TGCGCCAGCAGTCATGAGTCATCGACAGGATACAATGAACAGTTCTTC. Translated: CASSHESSTGYNEQFF.

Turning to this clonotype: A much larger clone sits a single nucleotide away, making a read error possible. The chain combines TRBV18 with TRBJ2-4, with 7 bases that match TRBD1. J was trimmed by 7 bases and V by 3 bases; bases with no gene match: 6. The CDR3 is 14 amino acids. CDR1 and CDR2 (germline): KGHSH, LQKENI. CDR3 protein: CASSPGQLNNIQYF. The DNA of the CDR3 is TGTGCCAGCTCACCGGGACAGCTGAATAACATTCAGTACTTC.

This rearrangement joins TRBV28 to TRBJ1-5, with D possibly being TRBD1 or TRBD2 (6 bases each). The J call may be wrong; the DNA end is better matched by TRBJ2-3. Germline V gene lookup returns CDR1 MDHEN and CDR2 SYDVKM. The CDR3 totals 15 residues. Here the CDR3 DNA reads TGTGCCAGCAGGGTGGGGGGCCGAGGCAATCAGCCCCAGTATTTT. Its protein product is CASRVGGRGNQPQYF.